Below are 5 T cell receptor beta chains sequenced from a single sample in a study of long-term antiretroviral therapy in people with HIV. Investigators performed immunoSEQ version v3.0 at survey level. Profiled with immunoSEQ multiplex PCR; TCRdb holds only in-frame clones, not every one. The sample lists fewer than 40,000 clones, 75% to 90% occurring once. This specimen was unsorted PBMCs, taken 3.1 years after starting antiretroviral therapy. The receptors were sampled from a woman aged 45-60 years with HIV.

The V call is TRBV20-1, the J call TRBJ1-1; D is perhaps TRBD1 (5 bases). The ends were cut back, 5 bases at V and 7 bases at J, with 11 bases in the middle. The length of the CDR3 is 11 residues. The germline gives CDR1 DFQATT, CDR2 SNEGSKA (reference sequence). The CDR3 DNA reads as TGCAGTGCTCGGACTGACAGTGAAGCTTTCTTT. As protein: CSARTDSEAFF.

The gene calls are TRBV7-3 and TRBJ2-3, with 7 positions matching TRBD2. The length of the CDR3 is 16 residues. The germline CDR1 and CDR2 sequences are SGHTA and FQGTGA. Trimming removed 0 bases from V and 6 bases from J; junction bases left unmatched: 9. The CDR3 region is CASSLTGGTSPDTQYF. CDR3 bases: TGTGCCAGCAGCTTAACCGGGGGGACCTCCCCGGATACGCAGTATTTT. Full variable domain (missing parts from reference TRBV7-3 and TRBJ2-3): GAGVSQTPSNKVTEKGKYVELRCDPISGHTALYWYRQSLGQGPEFLIYFQGTGAADDSGLPNDRFFAVRPEGSVSTLKIQRTERGDSAVYLCASSLTGGTSPDTQYFGPGTRLTVL.

The chain recombines TRBV4-1 with TRBJ1-1; no firm D call. V gave up 1 base and J gave up 0 bases, with 3 bases separating them. Germline V lookup: CDR1 MGHRA, CDR2 YSYEKL. This CDR3 comprises 13 residues. The DNA for the CDR3 is TGCGCCAGCAGCCAAGGAGTGAACACTGAAGCTTTCTTT. Amino acid sequence: CASSQGVNTEAFF.

V gene TRBV13 combines with J gene TRBJ2-2; TRBD1 is a possible D gene (5 bases). Germline V lookup: CDR1 PRHDT, CDR2 FYEKMQ (reference sequence). V was pared by 3 bases and J by 5 bases, with 10 bases between. The CDR3 consists of 14 residues. This CDR3 reads CASSFLGVTGELFF. DNA for the CDR3: TGTGCCAGCAGCTTTCTAGGGGTGACCGGGGAGCTGTTTTTT.

The gene calls are TRBV4-3 and TRBJ2-5, with no clear D. Germline V CDR1 and CDR2: LGHNA, YSLEER. V lost 1 base to trimming and J lost 2 bases, with 8 bases between them. CDR3 size: 14 residues. The DNA of the CDR3 is TGCGCCAGCAGCCAAGGGTCCAGACAAGAGACCCAGTACTTC. This encodes CASSQGSRQETQYF.